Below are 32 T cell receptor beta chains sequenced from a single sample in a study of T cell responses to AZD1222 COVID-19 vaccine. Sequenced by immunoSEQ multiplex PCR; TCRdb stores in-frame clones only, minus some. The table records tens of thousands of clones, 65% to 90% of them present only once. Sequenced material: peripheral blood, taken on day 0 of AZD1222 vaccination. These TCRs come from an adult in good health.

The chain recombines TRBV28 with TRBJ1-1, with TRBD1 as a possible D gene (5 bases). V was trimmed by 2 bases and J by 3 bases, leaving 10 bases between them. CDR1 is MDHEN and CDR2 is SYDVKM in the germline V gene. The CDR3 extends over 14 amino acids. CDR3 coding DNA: TGTGCCAGCAGTTTAGCAGGGAAGGACACTGAAGCTTTCTTT. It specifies CASSLAGKDTEAFF.

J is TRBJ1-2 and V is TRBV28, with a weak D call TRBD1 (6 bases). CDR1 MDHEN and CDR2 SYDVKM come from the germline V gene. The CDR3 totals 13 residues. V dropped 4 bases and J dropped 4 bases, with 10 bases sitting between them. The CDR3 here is CASSSSDSYGYTF. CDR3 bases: TGTGCCAGCAGTTCCTCGGACAGCTATGGCTACACCTTC.

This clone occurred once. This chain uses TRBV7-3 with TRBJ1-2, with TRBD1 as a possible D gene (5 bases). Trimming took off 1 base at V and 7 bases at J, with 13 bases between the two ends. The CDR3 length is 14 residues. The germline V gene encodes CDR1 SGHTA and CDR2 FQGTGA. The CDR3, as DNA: TGTGCCAGCAGCTTAAATTCTGGGACGGGTGGCTACACCTTC. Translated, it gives CASSLNSGTGGYTF.

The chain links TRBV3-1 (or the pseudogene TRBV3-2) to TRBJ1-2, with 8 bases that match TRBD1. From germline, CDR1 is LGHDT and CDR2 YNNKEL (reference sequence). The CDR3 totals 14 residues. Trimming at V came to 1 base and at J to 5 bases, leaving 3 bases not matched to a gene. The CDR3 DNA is TGTGCCAGCAGCCAAGGGACAGGGAGGTATGGCTACACCTTC. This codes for CASSQGTGRYGYTF.

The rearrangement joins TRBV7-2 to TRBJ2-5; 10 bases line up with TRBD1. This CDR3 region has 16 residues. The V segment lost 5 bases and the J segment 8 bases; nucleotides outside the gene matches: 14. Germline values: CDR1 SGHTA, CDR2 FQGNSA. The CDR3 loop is CASSARPGQGSGTQYF. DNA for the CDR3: TGTGCCAGCAGCGCCCGCCCGGGACAGGGGAGTGGAACCCAGTACTTC.

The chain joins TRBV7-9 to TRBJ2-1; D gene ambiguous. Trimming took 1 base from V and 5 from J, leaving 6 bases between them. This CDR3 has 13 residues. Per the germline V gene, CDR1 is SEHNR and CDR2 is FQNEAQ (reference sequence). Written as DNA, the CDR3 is TGTGCCAGCAGCTTAGATGTGGACAATGAGCAGTTCTTC. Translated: CASSLDVDNEQFF.

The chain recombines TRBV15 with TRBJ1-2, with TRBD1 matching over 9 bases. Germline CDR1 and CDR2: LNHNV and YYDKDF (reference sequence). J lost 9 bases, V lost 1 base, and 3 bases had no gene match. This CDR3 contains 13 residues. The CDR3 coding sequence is TGTGCCACCAGCAGAGTCGGGACAGGGAGCTACACCTTC. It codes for CATSRVGTGSYTF.

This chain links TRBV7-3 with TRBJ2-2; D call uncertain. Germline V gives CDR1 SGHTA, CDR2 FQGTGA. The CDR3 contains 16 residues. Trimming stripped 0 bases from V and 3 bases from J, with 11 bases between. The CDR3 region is CASSLTVRRDTGELFF. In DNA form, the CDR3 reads TGTGCCAGCAGCTTAACCGTTCGACGGGACACCGGGGAGCTGTTTTTT.

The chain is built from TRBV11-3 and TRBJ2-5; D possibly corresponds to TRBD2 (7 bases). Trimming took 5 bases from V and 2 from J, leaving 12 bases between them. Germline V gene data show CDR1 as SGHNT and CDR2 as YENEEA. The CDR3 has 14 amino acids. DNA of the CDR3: TGTGCCAGCAGCCTGGGGGGGCAGCAAGAGACCCAGTACTTC. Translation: CASSLGGQQETQYF. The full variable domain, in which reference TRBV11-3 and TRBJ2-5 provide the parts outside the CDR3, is EAGVVQSPRYKIIEKKQPVAFWCNPISGHNTLYWYLQNLGQGPELLIRYENEEAVDDSQLPKDRFSAERLKGVDSTLKIQPAELGDSAVYLCASSLGGQQETQYFGPGTRLLVL.

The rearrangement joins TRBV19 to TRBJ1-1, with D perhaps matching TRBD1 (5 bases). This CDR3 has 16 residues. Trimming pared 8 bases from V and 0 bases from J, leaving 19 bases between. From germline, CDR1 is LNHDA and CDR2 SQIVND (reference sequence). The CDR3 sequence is CASYSRGANLNTEAFF. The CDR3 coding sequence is TGTGCCAGTTATAGTAGAGGGGCGAACCTGAACACTGAAGCTTTCTTT.

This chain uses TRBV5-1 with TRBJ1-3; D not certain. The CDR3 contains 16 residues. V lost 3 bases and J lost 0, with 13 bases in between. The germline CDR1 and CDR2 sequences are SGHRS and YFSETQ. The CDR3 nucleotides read TGCGCCAGCAGCTCTTTATCAGGAGCCTCTGGAAACACCATATATTTT. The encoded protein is CASSSLSGASGNTIYF.

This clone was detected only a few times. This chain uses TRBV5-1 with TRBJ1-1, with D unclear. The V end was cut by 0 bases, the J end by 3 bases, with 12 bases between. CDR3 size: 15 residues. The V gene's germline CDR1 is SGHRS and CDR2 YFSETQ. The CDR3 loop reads CASSLESLGDTEAFF. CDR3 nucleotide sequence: TGCGCCAGCAGCTTGGAGTCCCTTGGGGACACTGAAGCTTTCTTT.

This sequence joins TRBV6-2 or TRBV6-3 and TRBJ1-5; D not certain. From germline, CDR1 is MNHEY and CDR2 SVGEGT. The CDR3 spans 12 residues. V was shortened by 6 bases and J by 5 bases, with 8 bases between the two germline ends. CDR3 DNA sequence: TGTGCCAGCAGCCCTAGAGATCAGCCCCAGCATTTT. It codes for CASSPRDQPQHF.

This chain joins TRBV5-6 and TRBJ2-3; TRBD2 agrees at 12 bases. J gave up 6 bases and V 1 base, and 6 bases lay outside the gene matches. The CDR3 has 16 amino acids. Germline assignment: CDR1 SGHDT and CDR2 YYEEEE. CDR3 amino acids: CASSLTSGGRVDTQYF. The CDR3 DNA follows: TGTGCCAGCAGCTTGACTAGCGGGGGGAGAGTGGATACGCAGTATTTT.

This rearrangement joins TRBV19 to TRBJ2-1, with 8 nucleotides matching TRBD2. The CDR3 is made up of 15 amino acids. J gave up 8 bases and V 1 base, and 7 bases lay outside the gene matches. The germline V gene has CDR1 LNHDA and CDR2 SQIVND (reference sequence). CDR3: CASSIGGGRIDEQFF. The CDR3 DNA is TGTGCCAGTAGTATAGGGGGCGGGAGGATAGATGAGCAGTTCTTC.

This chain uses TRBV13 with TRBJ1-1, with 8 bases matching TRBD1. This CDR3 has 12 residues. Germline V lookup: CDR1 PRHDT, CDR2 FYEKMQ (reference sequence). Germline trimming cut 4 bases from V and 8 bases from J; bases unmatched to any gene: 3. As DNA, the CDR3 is TGTGCCAGCAGCTCTAGGACAGGGGAAGCTTTCTTT. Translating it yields CASSSRTGEAFF.

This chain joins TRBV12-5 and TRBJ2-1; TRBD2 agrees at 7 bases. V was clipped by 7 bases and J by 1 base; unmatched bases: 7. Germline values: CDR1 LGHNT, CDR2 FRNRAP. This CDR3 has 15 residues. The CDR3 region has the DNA TGTGCTAGTGCTCGCCCCGGGGGGTCCTACAATGAGCAGTTCTTC. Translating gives CASARPGGSYNEQFF.

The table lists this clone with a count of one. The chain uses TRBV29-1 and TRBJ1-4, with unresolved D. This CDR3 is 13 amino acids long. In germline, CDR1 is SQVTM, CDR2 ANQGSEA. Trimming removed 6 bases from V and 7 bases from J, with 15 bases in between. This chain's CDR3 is CSVALWGGEKLFF. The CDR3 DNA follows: TGCAGCGTCGCATTATGGGGAGGTGAAAAACTGTTTTTT.

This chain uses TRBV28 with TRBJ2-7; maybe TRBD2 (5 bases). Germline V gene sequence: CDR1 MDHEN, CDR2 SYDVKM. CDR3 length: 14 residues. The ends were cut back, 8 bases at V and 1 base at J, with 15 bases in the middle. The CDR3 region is CASREGSGSYEQYF. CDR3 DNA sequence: TGTGCCAGCCGAGAAGGGAGCGGTTCCTACGAGCAGTACTTC.

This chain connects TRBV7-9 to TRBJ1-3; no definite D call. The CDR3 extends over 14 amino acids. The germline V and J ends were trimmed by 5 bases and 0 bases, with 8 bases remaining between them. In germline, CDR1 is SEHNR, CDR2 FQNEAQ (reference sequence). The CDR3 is CASSGRSSGNTIYF. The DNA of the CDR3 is TGTGCCAGCAGCGGGCGTAGCTCTGGAAACACCATATATTTT.

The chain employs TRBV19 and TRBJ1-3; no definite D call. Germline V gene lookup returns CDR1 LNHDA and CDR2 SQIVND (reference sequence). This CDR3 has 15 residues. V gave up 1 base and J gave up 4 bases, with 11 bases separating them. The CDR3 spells CASSIVALPGNTIYF. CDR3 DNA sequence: TGTGCCAGTAGTATAGTTGCGCTGCCCGGAAACACCATATATTTT.

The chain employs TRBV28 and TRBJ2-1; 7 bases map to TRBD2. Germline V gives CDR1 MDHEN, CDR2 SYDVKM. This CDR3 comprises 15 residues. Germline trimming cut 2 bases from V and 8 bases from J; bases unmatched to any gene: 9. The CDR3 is CASSLPAGAFDEQFF. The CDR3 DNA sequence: TGTGCCAGCAGTTTACCTGCGGGAGCCTTCGATGAGCAGTTCTTC. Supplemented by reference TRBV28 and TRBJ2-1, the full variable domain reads DVKVTQSSRYLVKRTGEKVFLECVQDMDHENMFWYRQDPGLGLRLIYFSYDVKMKEKGDIPEGYSVSREKKERFSLILESASTNQTSMYLCASSLPAGAFDEQFFGPGTRLTVL.

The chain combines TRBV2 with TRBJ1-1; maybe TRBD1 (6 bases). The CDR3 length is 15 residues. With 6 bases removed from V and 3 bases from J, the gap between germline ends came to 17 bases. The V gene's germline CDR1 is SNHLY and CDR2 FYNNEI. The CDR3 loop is CASRAEGGLYTEAFF. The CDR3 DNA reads TGTGCCAGCAGAGCCGAGGGGGGTCTCTACACTGAAGCTTTCTTT.

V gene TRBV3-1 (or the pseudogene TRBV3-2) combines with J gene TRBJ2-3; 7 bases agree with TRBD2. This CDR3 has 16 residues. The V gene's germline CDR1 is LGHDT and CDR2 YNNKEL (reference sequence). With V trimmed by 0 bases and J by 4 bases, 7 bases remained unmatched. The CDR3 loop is CASSQDPLGRADTQYF. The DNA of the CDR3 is TGTGCCAGCAGCCAAGATCCTCTAGGGAGGGCAGATACGCAGTATTTT.

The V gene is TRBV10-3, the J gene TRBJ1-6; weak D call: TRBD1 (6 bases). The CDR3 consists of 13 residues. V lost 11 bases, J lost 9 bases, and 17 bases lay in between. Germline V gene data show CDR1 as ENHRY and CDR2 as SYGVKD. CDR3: CAVHPGEGSPLHF. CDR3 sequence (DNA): TGTGCCGTTCACCCAGGGGAAGGTTCACCCCTCCACTTT.

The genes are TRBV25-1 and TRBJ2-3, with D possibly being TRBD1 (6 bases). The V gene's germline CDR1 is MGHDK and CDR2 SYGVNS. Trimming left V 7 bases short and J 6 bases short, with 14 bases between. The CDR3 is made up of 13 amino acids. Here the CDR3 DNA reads TGTGCCAGCAAGCCCTCAGGGGTGGATACGCAGTATTTT. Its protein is CASKPSGVDTQYF.

The CDR3 loop reads CASSEQGYNEQFF. The DNA for the CDR3 is TGTGCCAGCAGCGAACAAGGGTACAATGAGCAGTTCTTC. This chain links TRBV9 with TRBJ2-1; D is ambiguous. From germline, CDR1 is SGDLS and CDR2 YYNGEE. The CDR3 extends over 13 amino acids. Trimming took off 3 bases at V and 4 bases at J, with 8 bases between the two ends.

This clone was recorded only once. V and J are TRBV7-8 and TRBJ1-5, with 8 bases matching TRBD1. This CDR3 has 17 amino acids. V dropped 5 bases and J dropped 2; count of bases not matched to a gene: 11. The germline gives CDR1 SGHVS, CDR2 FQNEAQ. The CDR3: CASSEDRVGLGNQPQHF. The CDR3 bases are TGTGCCAGCAGCGAGGACAGGGTTGGCCTTGGCAATCAGCCCCAGCATTTT.

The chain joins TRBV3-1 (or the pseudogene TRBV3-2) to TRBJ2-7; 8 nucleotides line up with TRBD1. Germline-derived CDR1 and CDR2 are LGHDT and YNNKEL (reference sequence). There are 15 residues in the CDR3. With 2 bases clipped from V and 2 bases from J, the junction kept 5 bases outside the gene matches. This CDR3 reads CASSQNTGGPYEQYF. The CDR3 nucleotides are TGTGCCAGCAGCCAAAATACAGGGGGTCCCTACGAGCAGTACTTC.

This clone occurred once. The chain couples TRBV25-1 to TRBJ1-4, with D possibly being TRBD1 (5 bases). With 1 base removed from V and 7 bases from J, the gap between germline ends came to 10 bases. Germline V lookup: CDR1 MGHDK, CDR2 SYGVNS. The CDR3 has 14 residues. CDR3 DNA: TGTGCCAGCAGTGAATTTGGGGGAAGTGAAAAACTGTTTTTT. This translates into CASSEFGGSEKLFF.

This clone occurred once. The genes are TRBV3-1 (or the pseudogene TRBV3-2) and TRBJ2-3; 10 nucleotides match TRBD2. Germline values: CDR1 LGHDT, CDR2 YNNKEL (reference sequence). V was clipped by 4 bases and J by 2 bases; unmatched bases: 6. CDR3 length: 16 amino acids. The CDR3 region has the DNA TGTGCCAGCAGCCGTTTCAGCGGGGGGGCCACAGATACGCAGTATTTT. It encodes CASSRFSGGATDTQYF.

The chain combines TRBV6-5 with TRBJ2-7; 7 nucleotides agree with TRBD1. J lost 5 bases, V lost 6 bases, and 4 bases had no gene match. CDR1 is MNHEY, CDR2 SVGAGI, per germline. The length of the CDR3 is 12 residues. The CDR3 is CASSRQGDEQYF. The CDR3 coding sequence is TGTGCCAGCAGCCGTCAGGGGGACGAGCAGTACTTC.